The present entry profiles one T cell receptor (beta chain) with its context. Its antigen is still unknown. Only in-frame clones appear in the TCRdb table, and some are missing; sequencing was by immunoSEQ multiplex PCR. Of around 8,100 clones in the sample, roughly 85% were seen once. V lost 6 bases to trimming and J lost 2 bases, with 21 bases between them. Germline V gene sequence: CDR1 SGHVS, CDR2 FNYEAQ. This CDR3 contains 17 residues. This sample was included in a study of chemoradiotherapy in HPV16-positive cancers. Study-wide results and caveats: Candidate HPV-specific clones and E7-related TCR motifs grew in tumor during treatment. The functional HPV-specific definition rests on just a couple of HPV16-positive patients.

V is TRBV7-6 and J is TRBJ2-3; tentatively, D is TRBD1 or TRBD2 (6 bases each). This TCR derives from a human donor with HPV-associated anogenital cancer. This specimen was blood, taken from a patient who underwent chemoradiotherapy. CDR3: CASSHTGSGSLTDTQYF. The DNA of the CDR3 is TGTGCCAGCAGTCATACAGGGAGCGGGTCACTCACAGATACGCAGTATTTT.